This T cell receptor (beta chain) was retrieved from a study of cytomegalovirus exposure and HLA in healthy donors. It was with 60 Vbeta and 13 Jbeta primers that the PCR ran. Data came from immunoSEQ multiplex PCR; TCRdb stores just in-frame clones and leaves some out. The sample consists of 85,000 to 100,000 clones, around 77% of them appearing once. The sample taken for sequencing was PBMCs. This TCR was sampled from a man aged 35-49 years in good health and CMV-seronegative.

The CDR3 region is CATSGEGTTNEKLFF. Here the CDR3 DNA reads TGTGCCACCAGCGGGGAGGGCACTACTAATGAAAAACTGTTTTTT. The J gene is TRBJ1-4, the V gene TRBV15; D uncertain. The CDR3 has 15 amino acids. Between the trimmed V and J ends, which lost 5 bases and 2 bases, there was a span of 12 bases. Germline V gene lookup returns CDR1 LNHNV and CDR2 YYDKDF (reference sequence).